This passage covers 7 T cell receptor beta chains from one sample sequenced in a study of cytomegalovirus exposure and HLA in healthy donors. The PCR made use of 60 Vbeta and 13 Jbeta primers. TCRdb's copy holds only in-frame clones and misses some; the assay was immunoSEQ multiplex PCR. The data show 150,000 to 200,000 clones, and the top ten clones hold about 2.2%. The sample comprised PBMCs. These receptors all stem from a man aged 25 to 40 in good health and CMV-seronegative.

The CDR3 DNA is TGTGCCAGCAGCTTGGTTTATTCGGGGTATGGTCACCACGAGCAGTACTTC. It codes for CASSLVYSGYGHHEQYF. V gene TRBV5-4 combines with J gene TRBJ2-7; possibly TRBD2 for D (5 bases). Trimming pared 0 bases from V and 5 bases from J, leaving 21 bases between. Germline V CDR1 and CDR2: SGHNT, YYREEE (reference sequence). The length of the CDR3 is 17 residues.

V and J are TRBV6-1 and TRBJ2-2, with D possibly being TRBD1 (6 bases). Germline V gene sequence: CDR1 MNHNS, CDR2 SASEGT. Trimming pared 5 bases from V and 5 bases from J, leaving 15 bases between. The CDR3 has 15 amino acids. CDR3 nucleotide sequence: TGTGCCAGCAGTCCTTGGACAGTAGGGACCGGGGAGCTGTTTTTT. Translated: CASSPWTVGTGELFF.

The CDR3 nucleotides are TGTGCCAGCAGCGTAGGGACAGGTGGTGGGGAGACCCAGTACTTC. Its protein is CASSVGTGGGETQYF. The rearrangement joins TRBV9 to TRBJ2-5; 7 positions agree with TRBD1. The CDR3 loop spans 15 amino acids. V was pared by 0 bases and J by 5 bases, with 7 bases of the junction left unmatched. Per the germline V gene, CDR1 is SGDLS and CDR2 is YYNGEE.

V gene TRBV27 combines with J gene TRBJ2-7; perhaps TRBD2 as D (5 bases). CDR1 MNHEY and CDR2 SMNVEV come from the germline V gene (reference sequence). V lost 2 bases and J lost 3, with 11 bases in between. The CDR3 has 14 residues. In DNA, the CDR3 is TGTGCCAGCAGTTTAAAGCGGAACAGCTACGAGCAGTACTTC. This encodes CASSLKRNSYEQYF.

This chain joins TRBV5-4 and TRBJ1-5, with D maybe TRBD1 (6 bases). Looked up from germline, CDR1 is SGHNT and CDR2 is YYREEE (reference sequence). This CDR3 contains 15 residues. Deletions cut 0 bases from V and 5 bases from J, with 12 bases between. The CDR3 nucleotides read TGTGCCAGCAGCTTGGACACAGGGAGGGATCAGCCCCAGCATTTT. Its translation is CASSLDTGRDQPQHF.

The chain carries TRBV5-1 and TRBJ2-7, with a possible D match to TRBD1 (5 bases). Trimming pared 1 base from V and 2 bases from J, leaving 7 bases between. The germline CDR1 and CDR2 sequences are SGHRS and YFSETQ. The length of the CDR3 is 13 residues. CDR3 nucleotide sequence: TGCGCCAGCAGCTTGCAGGGCGCCTACGAGCAGTACTTC. It yields the protein CASSLQGAYEQYF. Complete variable domain (other parts from reference TRBV5-1 and TRBJ2-7): KAGVTQTPRYLIKTRGQQVTLSCSPISGHRSVSWYQQTPGQGLQFLFEYFSETQRNKGNFPGRFSGRQFSNSRSEMNVSTLELGDSALYLCASSLQGAYEQYFGPGTRLTVT.

The gene calls are TRBV4-2 and TRBJ2-3; TRBD2 matches 10 bases. CDR3 length equals 15 residues. With V trimmed by 4 bases and J by 2 bases, 3 bases remained unmatched. Germline CDR1 and CDR2: LGHNA and YNFKEQ. CDR3 sequence (DNA): TGTGCCAGCAGCCCTGGGACTAGCGACACAGATACGCAGTATTTT. As protein: CASSPGTSDTDTQYF.